Following are 21 T cell receptor beta chains from one sample sequenced in a study of CD8+ T cells in alopecia areata. Extracted RNA was reverse transcribed into cDNA, the sequencing template. The repertoire was sequenced with immunoSEQ multiplex PCR; TCRdb's copy has only in-frame clones and lacks some. The sample comprises 100,000 to 120,000 clones, approximately 61% of which are singletons, and 20% to 25% rests with the top ten. Sequencing was performed on NKG2D-low CD8+ T cells sorted from blood. Receptors were obtained from a human donor with alopecia areata.

In its sample, this clone was seen a few times. The chain couples TRBV29-1 to TRBJ2-7; possible D gene TRBD2, 5 bases. V lost 1 base to trimming and J lost 0 bases, with 16 bases between them. CDR3 length: 16 amino acids. Germline CDR1 reads SQVTM; CDR2 reads ANQGSEA. The DNA for the CDR3 is TGCAGCGTTGAAGGAATTTCGGGGATCAACTCCTACGAGCAGTACTTC. As protein: CSVEGISGINSYEQYF.

V usage is TRBV2 and J usage is TRBJ1-2, with 7 nucleotides matching TRBD1. CDR3 length: 12 residues. Germline CDR1 is SNHLY and CDR2 is FYNNEI. The junction had 4 bases not matched to a gene; V was cut back by 8 bases and J by 4 bases. The CDR3 protein is CASVQGTYGYTF. As DNA, the CDR3 is TGTGCCAGCGTACAGGGGACCTATGGCTACACCTTC.

The gene calls are TRBV29-1 and TRBJ2-7; TRBD2 matches 14 bases. J gave up 0 bases and V 1 base, and 8 bases lay outside the gene matches. This CDR3 comprises 18 residues. Germline CDR1 is SQVTM and CDR2 is ANQGSEA. CDR3: CSVEGRSGTSGSSYEQYF. DNA of the CDR3: TGCAGCGTTGAAGGCCGCTCCGGGACTAGCGGGAGCTCCTACGAGCAGTACTTC.

This clone is medium-sized (0.01 to 0.1%) in the sample. This sequence joins TRBV10-1 and TRBJ2-3; no clear D gene. This CDR3 has 13 amino acids. Germline V gene lookup returns CDR1 WNHNN and CDR2 SYGVQD (reference sequence). The V end was cut by 1 base, the J end by 8 bases, with 10 bases between. The CDR3 here is CASSELTDGTQYF. CDR3 coding DNA: TGCGCCAGCAGTGAGTTGACCGACGGTACGCAGTATTTT.

This clone was recorded once. The V gene is TRBV27, the J gene TRBJ2-7, with 9 bases that match TRBD2. Germline V gene sequence: CDR1 MNHEY, CDR2 SMNVEV (reference sequence). This CDR3 is built from 16 residues. Losses at the gene ends were 6 bases for V and 5 bases for J; bases not matched to a gene: 14. In nucleotides, the CDR3 is TGTGCCAGCAGCACCAGACCGGGACTAGCAGCACACGAGCAGTACTTC. Translated: CASSTRPGLAAHEQYF.

The chain uses TRBV15 and TRBJ2-6; no definite D call. From germline, CDR1 is LNHNV and CDR2 YYDKDF (reference sequence). Trimming removed 0 bases at V and 0 bases at J, with 6 bases between. The CDR3 sequence is 16 residues long. Written as DNA, the CDR3 is TGTGCCACCAGCAGAGATGGGTTCTCTGGGGCCAACGTCCTGACTTTC. Protein sequence: CATSRDGFSGANVLTF.

This clone came up a few times. This chain joins TRBV2 and TRBJ2-1; D gene uncertain. Trimming stripped 3 bases from V and 4 bases from J, with 4 bases between. This CDR3 is 12 amino acids long. The germline V gene encodes CDR1 SNHLY and CDR2 FYNNEI. Written as DNA, the CDR3 is TGTGCCAGCAGTGAGGGATACAATGAGCAGTTCTTC. Translated: CASSEGYNEQFF.

The rearrangement joins TRBV28 to TRBJ1-2; 9 nucleotides line up with TRBD1. Trimming cost V 1 base and J 3 bases; bases outside gene matches: 6. Germline assignment: CDR1 MDHEN and CDR2 SYDVKM. The CDR3 is 16 amino acids. The CDR3 sequence is CASSLSLGQGYYGYTF. CDR3 bases: TGTGCCAGCAGTTTATCTCTGGGACAGGGATACTATGGCTACACCTTC.

The J gene is TRBJ2-5, the V gene TRBV15; D tentatively reads TRBD1 or TRBD2 (5 bases each). Germline loops: CDR1 LNHNV, CDR2 YYDKDF (reference sequence). The CDR3 has 12 amino acids. V dropped 5 bases and J dropped 10 bases, with 14 bases sitting between them. The CDR3 nucleotides read TGTGCCACCAGCGGGGGTTATTCAGACCAGTACTTC. Residues: CATSGGYSDQYF. The variable domain in full, with the rest retrieved from reference TRBV15 and TRBJ2-5, is DAMVIQNPRYQVTQFGKPVTLSCSQTLNHNVMYWYQQKSSQAPKLLFHYYDKDFNNEADTPDNFQSRRPNTSFCFLDIRSPGLGDTAMYLCATSGGYSDQYFGPGTRLLVL.

The chain combines TRBV27 with TRBJ2-7; 11 bases line up with TRBD1. The ends lost 1 base at V and 2 bases at J; junction bases unmatched: 4. The CDR3 consists of 16 residues. Germline assignment: CDR1 MNHEY and CDR2 SMNVEV (reference sequence). The chain's CDR3 is CASSLLGQGGAYEQYF. Here the CDR3 DNA reads TGTGCCAGCAGTTTATTGGGACAGGGGGGGGCCTACGAGCAGTACTTC.

The chain links TRBV7-9 to TRBJ1-2; 12 positions agree with TRBD1. The CDR3 runs 18 residues. The V gene's germline CDR1 is SEHNR and CDR2 FQNEAQ (reference sequence). Unmatched junction bases numbered 13, after V lost 5 bases and J lost 3 bases. The CDR3 sequence: CASSTLPPGTGGDYGYTF. DNA of the CDR3: TGTGCCAGCAGCACCCTCCCACCCGGGACAGGGGGCGACTATGGCTACACCTTC.

This chain links TRBV7-3 with TRBJ2-1, with 10 bases identical to TRBD1. V was pared by 1 base and J by 2 bases, with 5 bases of the junction left unmatched. The CDR3 covers 17 residues. CDR1 SGHTA and CDR2 FQGTGA come from the germline V gene. This CDR3 reads CASSLKGQGSTYNEQFF. CDR3 bases: TGTGCCAGCAGCTTAAAGGGACAGGGGAGCACCTACAATGAGCAGTTCTTC.

The chain recombines TRBV5-1 with TRBJ2-1; 7 bases align to TRBD1. The CDR3 has 12 amino acids. From germline, CDR1 is SGHRS and CDR2 YFSETQ. Germline trimming cut 5 bases from V and 8 bases from J; bases unmatched to any gene: 4. The CDR3 protein is CASRRDSHEQFF. The DNA for the CDR3 is TGCGCCAGCAGACGGGACAGTCATGAGCAGTTCTTC.

The chain joins TRBV4-2 to TRBJ2-3, with 8 bases fitting TRBD1. This CDR3 has 15 residues. Germline CDR1 LGHNA, CDR2 YNFKEQ. V shed 2 bases and J 4 bases; nucleotides not matched to a gene: 5. As DNA, the CDR3 is TGTGCCAGCAGCCAACTTCACAGGGGGGCAGATACGCAGTATTTT. Its protein product is CASSQLHRGADTQYF.

The J gene is TRBJ1-5, the V gene TRBV28; D uncertain. CDR3 size: 15 residues. The germline CDR1 and CDR2 sequences are MDHEN and SYDVKM. The V end was cut by 2 bases, the J end by 4 bases, with 12 bases between. CDR3 in DNA: TGTGCCAGCAGTTTAGTCTCAGAGTTGAATCAGCCCCAGCATTTT. It encodes CASSLVSELNQPQHF.

This chain joins TRBV7-9 and TRBJ2-7, with D uncertain. Trimming stripped 1 base from V and 6 bases from J, with 13 bases between. Per germline, CDR1 SEHNR and CDR2 FQNEAQ (reference sequence). The CDR3 runs to 14 residues. The CDR3: CASSLVNSRSEQYF. In nucleotides, the CDR3 is TGTGCCAGCAGCTTAGTCAACAGTCGGTCCGAGCAGTACTTC.

The V gene is TRBV6-1, the J gene TRBJ1-2; D is possibly TRBD1 (5 bases). The length of the CDR3 is 10 residues. Trimming took 9 bases from V and 9 from J, leaving 11 bases between them. Germline V gene sequence: CDR1 MNHNS, CDR2 SASEGT. This CDR3 reads CASYSGRYTF. The CDR3 DNA reads as TGTGCCAGTTATTCGGGGCGCTACACCTTC.

The V call is TRBV4-1, the J call TRBJ1-2; D call uncertain. Germline V CDR1 and CDR2: MGHRA, YSYEKL. V dropped 3 bases and J dropped 4 bases, with 12 bases sitting between them. The CDR3 is 14 residues long. The CDR3 loop is CASSQEGSPYGYTF. The CDR3 DNA follows: TGCGCCAGCAGCCAGGAGGGCAGCCCCTATGGCTACACCTTC.

This clone has more than one count but fewer than ten. This chain joins TRBV7-9 and TRBJ2-3, with 9 bases aligning to TRBD2. Germline lookup yields CDR1 SEHNR and CDR2 FQNEAQ (reference sequence). Germline trimming cut 6 bases from V and 1 base from J; bases unmatched to any gene: 5. The CDR3 contains 15 residues. Here the CDR3 reads CASRRIAGGTDTQYF. The CDR3 DNA reads TGTGCCAGCAGACGAATAGCGGGAGGCACAGATACGCAGTATTTT.

The chain carries TRBV13 and TRBJ2-7; D call uncertain. The ends were cut back, 2 bases at V and 0 bases at J, with 11 bases in the middle. The length of the CDR3 is 15 residues. CDR1 is PRHDT and CDR2 is FYEKMQ in the germline V gene (reference sequence). The DNA for the CDR3 is TGTGCCAGCAGCTTACACGGCTTGAGCTCCTACGAGCAGTACTTC. Translated: CASSLHGLSSYEQYF.

The chain joins TRBV27 to TRBJ2-7; D is perhaps TRBD2 (5 bases). CDR1 MNHEY and CDR2 SMNVEV come from the germline V gene (reference sequence). Trimming stripped 2 bases from V and 6 bases from J, with 8 bases between. This CDR3 has 12 amino acids. The CDR3 loop reads CASSLNGVEQYF. Written as DNA, the CDR3 is TGTGCCAGCAGTTTAAACGGGGTCGAGCAGTACTTC.